In this sample, the clone carrying this T cell receptor beta chain turned up a few times. This record belongs to a study of read filtering for tumor transcriptome and immune sequencing. Molecular barcoded adaptors covering alpha/delta and beta/gamma chains were used on around 400 ng RNA. MiXCR, applied by TCRdb to the reads, yields one record per CDR3 protein. The sample has some 62,000 distinct CDR3 sequences, around 13% seen once. The specimen was a population of CD138-negative cells sorted from bone marrow. This clonotype was sampled from a donor at least 40 years old with multiple myeloma.

In DNA, the CDR3 is TGTGCCAGCAGCCAAGATCCGGACGTGGGAGGAAACACAGATACGCAGTATTTT. Translation gives CASSQDPDVGGNTDTQYF. This rearrangement joins TRBV4-2 to TRBJ2-3; D perhaps matches TRBD2 (6 bases). With 0 bases removed from V and 2 bases from J, the gap between germline ends came to 18 bases. The germline V gene has CDR1 LGHNA and CDR2 YNFKEQ. The CDR3 sequence is 18 residues long.